Each of the 3 T cell receptor beta chains below was sequenced from the same sample in a study of T-cell reconstitution after alpha-beta-depleted transplantation in children. As it was prepared, the TCRbeta library received unique molecular identifiers. TCRdb reanalysed the PCR reads using MiXCR and keeps one entry per CDR3 protein. The sample carries over 15,000 distinct CDR3 sequences, less than 9.5% recorded once. The sample was PBMCs, mostly from graft donor cells, taken 60 days after TCRalphabeta/CD19-depleted stem cell transplant. These receptors were obtained from a boy in the first two years of life who had a stem cell transplant for Wiskott-Aldrich syndrome, so the T cells may come from the graft donor.

This clonotype was seen repeatedly, ten times or more. CDR3 in DNA: TGTGCCAGCAGTTACACCCCCTCGACAGGAAACCAAGAGACCCAGTACTTC. It encodes CASSYTPSTGNQETQYF. This sequence joins TRBV6-2 or TRBV6-3 and TRBJ2-5; D perhaps matches TRBD1 (6 bases). CDR3 length: 17 residues. The germline gives CDR1 MNHEY, CDR2 SVGEGT. V dropped 2 bases and J dropped 0 bases, with 16 bases sitting between them.

This clonotype was recorded at least ten times. The genes are TRBV28 and TRBJ2-5, with TRBD1 identical over 10 bases. Germline lookup yields CDR1 MDHEN and CDR2 SYDVKM. The junction had 10 bases not matched to a gene; V was cut back by 3 bases and J by 3 bases. The CDR3 contains 17 residues. The CDR3 loop reads CASSLPIPGQGKETQYF. CDR3 in DNA: TGTGCCAGCAGTTTGCCCATCCCGGGACAGGGGAAAGAGACCCAGTACTTC. The complete variable domain, with remaining parts taken from reference TRBV28 and TRBJ2-5, reads DVKVTQSSRYLVKRTGEKVFLECVQDMDHENMFWYRQDPGLGLRLIYFSYDVKMKEKGDIPEGYSVSREKKERFSLILESASTNQTSMYLCASSLPIPGQGKETQYFGPGTRLLVL.

This clonotype was seen ten or more times. The rearrangement joins TRBV18 to TRBJ1-2; D remains unclear. The V gene lost 3 bases and the J gene lost 2 bases, with 7 bases spanning the gap. Germline V CDR1 and CDR2: KGHSH, LQKENI. The CDR3 has 13 residues. The CDR3 DNA is TGTGCCAGCTCACCCGATGAAAACTATGGCTACACCTTC. Translating it yields CASSPDENYGYTF.